This T cell receptor beta chain was sequenced for a study of lymphopenia after photon versus proton radiotherapy. Concerning this clone: Antigen specificity is unknown.

The CDR3 runs to 14 residues. The assay was immunoSEQ multiplex PCR, and TCRdb's table has in-frame clones only and misses some. The sample lists under 35,000 clones; 75% to 90% were seen once. Findings of the study overall: Post-nadir TCR diversity decline inversely tracked overall survival among those who died.

This specimen was peripheral blood, taken from a patient treated with proton-based radiotherapy. The chain couples TRBV21-1 to TRBJ1-4. TRBV21-1 is a known pseudogene. This sequence originates from a woman in her seventies with pancreatic cancer. Some clones in this sample may be carry-over from other donors' samples. The DNA of the CDR3 is TGTGCCAGCAGGCTTTACACTAACGGTGAAAAACTGTTTTTT. Its translation: CASRLYTNGEKLFF.